This T cell receptor (beta chain) was recorded in a study of blood T cell repertoires in COVID-19. The overall study: Both acute and convalescent COVID-19 samples were obtained from the United States, Italy and Spain. PBMCs, B-cell-depleted T cells, or T cells provided the cDNA or gDNA that made up the material.

The CDR3 is 11 amino acids. Looked up from germline, CDR1 is SGHTA and CDR2 is FQGNSA. The V end was cut by 6 bases, the J end by 6 bases, with 5 bases between. Original methodology: Estimated nucleated cell counts came from reference gene primer amplification. The protocol was immunoSEQ multiplex PCR, while the TCRdb copy is restricted to in-frame clones and leaves out a portion. Clone size and the V and J calls come from that table; the DNA yielded D and trimming. This sample carries under 300,000 clones, around 90% of them seen once, and the ten largest clones take 0.94%. The receptor's source is a woman aged 40 to 50 who had recovered from COVID-19. Sequenced input: peripheral blood. The J gene is TRBJ2-2, the V gene TRBV7-2; D gene ambiguous. For the CDR3, the DNA is TGTGCCAGCAGAATAGCCGGGGAGCTGTTTTTT. Protein sequence: CASRIAGELFF.